Listed below are T cell receptor beta chains from one sample, sequenced in a study of blood T cell repertoires in COVID-19. The data were produced by immunoSEQ multiplex PCR, yet TCRdb's version contains in-frame clones alone and is incomplete. The sample records under 200,000 clones, approximately 80% being singletons. The sequencing input was PBMCs or T cells enriched from blood (not recorded which). The receptors originated from a man in his fifties who had recovered from COVID-19. CDR3s include the opening cysteine and the closing phenylalanine or tryptophan. Each record gives: clone size, D gene, J gene, V gene, CDR3 protein, CDR3 DNA. A D gene is named only where the DNA matches it firmly. Clone size is given for some rows only: seen once, a few or many times, or a class if the clone is expanded.

- - TRBJ1-6 TRBV6-6 CASSQTQVGGGYNSPLHF TGTGCCAGCAGTCAAACCCAGGTCGGTGGGGGGTATAATTCACCCCTCCACTTT
- - TRBJ1-5 TRBV1 CTSSQETGVGNQPQHF TGCACCAGCAGCCAAGAGACAGGGGTTGGCAATCAGCCCCAGCATTTT
- TRBD1 TRBJ2-5 TRBV2 CASSKTTGGGETQYF TGTGCCAGCAGTAAAACTACAGGGGGCGGGGAGACCCAGTACTTC
- - TRBJ2-4 TRBV7-9 CASSLHSKNIQYF TGTGCCAGCAGCTTGCACTCCAAAAACATTCAGTACTTC
- - TRBJ2-4 TRBV23-1 CASACVAKNIQYF TGCGCCAGCGCATGCGTTGCCAAAAACATTCAGTACTTC
- TRBD1 TRBJ1-5 TRBV9 CASSVSGGGNQPQHF TGTGCCAGCAGCGTCTCAGGGGGAGGCAATCAGCCCCAGCATTTT
- TRBD1 TRBJ1-3 TRBV15 CATSRVFGTGPFSGNTIYF TGTGCCACCAGCAGAGTATTTGGGACAGGGCCATTCTCTGGAAACACCATATATTTT
- TRBD1 TRBJ2-3 TRBV19 CASSMTGLDTQYF TGTGCCAGTAGTATGACAGGGTTGGATACGCAGTATTTT
few TRBD2 TRBJ2-7 TRBV7-9 CASSLGGLAGEQYF TGTGCCAGCAGCTTAGGAGGACTAGCTGGCGAGCAGTACTTC
few - TRBJ2-3 TRBV5-4 CASSPGAFSSTDTQYF TGTGCCAGCAGCCCAGGGGCGTTTTCTAGCACAGATACGCAGTATTTT
- - TRBJ1-1 TRBV28 CASSVPPTEAFF TGTGCCAGCAGTGTTCCCCCGACTGAAGCTTTCTTT
- TRBD1 TRBJ2-1 TRBV6-1 CASSARTGSSYNEQFF TGTGCCAGCAGTGCCCGGACAGGGTCCTCCTACAATGAGCAGTTCTTC
- TRBD1 TRBJ2-3 TRBV15 CATSRDPSGQLTDTQYF TGTGCCACCAGCAGGGACCCCTCGGGACAGCTCACAGATACGCAGTATTTT
- TRBD1 TRBJ1-2 TRBV5-1 CASSANRGESGYTF TGCGCCAGCAGCGCCAACAGGGGAGAGAGTGGCTACACCTTC
few - TRBJ2-5 TRBV29-1 CSVGLQGPGETQYF TGCAGCGTTGGCTTGCAGGGGCCGGGGGAGACCCAGTACTTC
- - TRBJ1-5 TRBV15 CATSGDRFGGQPQHF TGTGCCACCAGCGGAGACAGGTTCGGGGGTCAGCCCCAGCATTTT
once - TRBJ1-4 TRBV6-5 CASSYPPGYNEKLFF TGTGCCAGCAGTTACCCCCCAGGGTATAATGAAAAACTGTTTTTT
- - TRBJ1-2 TRBV5-5 CASSLVDSGNYGYTF TGTGCCAGCAGCTTGGTGGACAGTGGGAACTATGGCTACACCTTC
once TRBD1 TRBJ2-3 TRBV14 CASSPTGGRGTDTQYF TGTGCCAGCAGCCCAACAGGGGGCCGGGGCACAGATACGCAGTATTTT
- - TRBJ2-7 TRBV27 CASSLPSGERQYF TGTGCCAGCAGTTTACCCTCGGGGGAAAGGCAGTACTTC